This T cell receptor beta chain was sequenced in a study of beta chain features in type 1 diabetes. Expressed TCRB transcripts were sequenced after all isolated RNA was converted to cDNA. Data came from immunoSEQ multiplex PCR; TCRdb stores just in-frame clones and leaves some out. The data show 150,000 to 200,000 clones, less than 9.5% seen once. J was trimmed by 3 bases and V by 0 bases; bases with no gene match: 9. The CDR3 spans 19 residues. Germline V lookup: CDR1 SGHNT, CDR2 YYREEE (reference sequence). On average, the one heparinised blood draw given by each donor was around 110 mL. The authors sorted CD4+ naive, central memory, regulatory and stem cell-like memory cells via CD45RO/CCR7/CD25/CD127/CD95/CD27. This clone was counted only a few times. Its antigen is unidentified. Broader study findings: PCR could preferentially amplify shorter templates, alike in patients and controls.

The sequenced sample was central memory CD4+ T cells from blood. The rearrangement uses TRBV5-4 and TRBJ2-3; TRBD2 agrees at 14 bases. The origin of this receptor is a woman aged 18 to 35 in good health. In DNA form, the CDR3 reads TGTGCCAGCAGCTTGGGGGGTGGACTAGCGGGAGGAGGAACAGATACGCAGTATTTT. Translation gives CASSLGGGLAGGGTDTQYF. Combining the CDR3 with reference TRBV5-4 and TRBJ2-3 gives the whole variable domain ETGVTQSPTHLIKTRGQQVTLRCSSQSGHNTVSWYQQALGQGPQFIFQYYREEENGRGNFPPRFSGLQFPNYSSELNVNALELDDSALYLCASSLGGGLAGGGTDTQYFGPGTRLTVL.